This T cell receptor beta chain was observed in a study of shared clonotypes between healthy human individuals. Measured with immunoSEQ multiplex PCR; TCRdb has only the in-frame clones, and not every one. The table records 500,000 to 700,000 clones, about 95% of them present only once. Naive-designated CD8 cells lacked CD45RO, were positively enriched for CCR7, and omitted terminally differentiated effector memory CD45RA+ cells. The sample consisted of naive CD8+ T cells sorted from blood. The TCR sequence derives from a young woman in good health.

The CDR3 bases are TGCGCCAGCAGCCAAGATAGTCTGGGATTCGGCGAGCAGTACTTC. Protein sequence: CASSQDSLGFGEQYF. The chain couples TRBV4-1 to TRBJ2-7; no clear D gene. The CDR3 loop spans 15 amino acids. V lost 0 bases, J lost 6 bases, and 15 bases lay in between. Germline CDR1 reads MGHRA; CDR2 reads YSYEKL.